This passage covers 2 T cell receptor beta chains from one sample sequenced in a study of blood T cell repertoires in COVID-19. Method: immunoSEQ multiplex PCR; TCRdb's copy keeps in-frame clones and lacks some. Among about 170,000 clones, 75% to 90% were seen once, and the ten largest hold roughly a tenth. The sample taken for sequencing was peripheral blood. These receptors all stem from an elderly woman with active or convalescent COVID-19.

CDR3 in DNA: TGTGCCAGCAGTTACGGCATTCAGGGAGGAAACACCATATATTTT. Translation gives CASSYGIQGGNTIYF. J is TRBJ1-3 and V is TRBV6-6; tentative D call: TRBD1 (5 bases). V was cut by 2 bases and J by 4 bases, with 12 bases left in between. Looked up from germline, CDR1 is MNHNY and CDR2 is SVGAGI (reference sequence). This CDR3 has 15 amino acids.

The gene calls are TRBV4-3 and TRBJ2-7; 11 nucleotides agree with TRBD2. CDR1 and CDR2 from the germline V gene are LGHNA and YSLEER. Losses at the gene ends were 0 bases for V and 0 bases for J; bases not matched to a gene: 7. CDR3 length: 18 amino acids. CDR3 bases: TGCGCCAGCAGCCAAGATCTACTAGCGGGGGCCTTCTCCTACGAGCAGTACTTC. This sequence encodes CASSQDLLAGAFSYEQYF.